These 32 T cell receptor beta chains originate from one sample sequenced in a study of blood T cell repertoires in COVID-19. Assay used: immunoSEQ multiplex PCR; TCRdb lists only in-frame clones, some missing. The table includes roughly 170,000 clones, around four fifths detected once. What was sequenced was PBMCs or T cells enriched from blood (not recorded which). These receptors were collected from a woman in her forties or fifties who had recovered from COVID-19.

J is TRBJ2-3 and V is TRBV7-8; TRBD2 is a possible D gene (6 bases). The V end lost 8 bases, the J end lost 7 bases, and 13 bases lay between the germline ends. This CDR3 is 12 amino acids long. Per the germline V gene, CDR1 is SGHVS and CDR2 is FQNEAQ. The CDR3 is CASGEDGYTQYF. In DNA form, the CDR3 reads TGTGCCAGCGGGGAGGACGGGTATACGCAGTATTTT.

The chain links TRBV6-4 to TRBJ2-2, with 7 nucleotides matching TRBD1. V trimming: 6 bases; J trimming: 4 bases; junction bases outside the gene matches: 5. The CDR3 is 14 residues long. CDR1 is MRHNA and CDR2 is SNTAGT in the germline V gene. The CDR3 DNA follows: TGTGCCAGCAGCCGACAGGGATTCACCGGGGAGCTGTTTTTT. It is translated as CASSRQGFTGELFF.

With regard to this clone: The same CDR3 arises from other DNA sequences in this sample as well. V usage is TRBV5-8 and J usage is TRBJ1-2; 10 bases are shared with TRBD1. The CDR3 spans 15 residues. Trimming took 4 bases from V and 3 from J; bases not matched to a gene: 6. CDR1 is SGHTS, CDR2 YDEGEE, per germline. CDR3 protein: CASSPRTGGYYGYTF. CDR3 nucleotides: TGTGCCAGCAGCCCCAGGACAGGGGGATACTATGGCTACACCTTC. The whole variable domain, filled in from reference TRBV5-8 and TRBJ1-2, reads EAGVTQSPTHLIKTRGQQATLRCSPISGHTSVYWYQQALGLGLQFLLWYDEGEERNRGNFPPRFSGRQFPNYSSELNVNALELEDSALYLCASSPRTGGYYGYTFGSGTRLTVV.

The V and J genes are TRBV10-3 and TRBJ2-3; TRBD2 is a possible D gene (5 bases). CDR1 ENHRY and CDR2 SYGVKD come from the germline V gene. V lost 10 bases to trimming and J lost 2 bases, with 16 bases between them. This CDR3 is built from 14 residues. In nucleotides, the CDR3 is TGTGCCACCAGAGCGGATGCCTACACAGATACGCAGTATTTT. Translating it yields CATRADAYTDTQYF.

This chain joins TRBV19 and TRBJ1-2; weak D call: TRBD1 (6 bases). The CDR3 loop spans 13 amino acids. V lost 4 bases and J 8 bases, leaving 14 bases between the germline ends. Germline assignment: CDR1 LNHDA and CDR2 SQIVND (reference sequence). The CDR3 DNA is TGTGCCAGTAGTACCCTCACAGGGAGAGGCTACACCTTC. This sequence encodes CASSTLTGRGYTF.

V and J are TRBV2 and TRBJ1-5; D remains ambiguous. The V gene lost 3 bases and the J gene lost 0 bases, with 12 bases spanning the gap. CDR3 length equals 16 residues. CDR1 SNHLY and CDR2 FYNNEI come from the germline V gene. The CDR3 sequence: CASSEVTVYSNQPQHF. CDR3 in DNA: TGTGCCAGCAGTGAGGTGACTGTGTATAGCAATCAGCCCCAGCATTTT.

The rearrangement joins TRBV28 to TRBJ2-5, with D perhaps matching TRBD2 (5 bases). Germline V gene lookup returns CDR1 MDHEN and CDR2 SYDVKM. With 5 bases removed from V and 4 bases from J, the gap between germline ends came to 14 bases. This CDR3 is 14 amino acids long. The CDR3 is CASSPEWERETQYF. The CDR3, as DNA: TGTGCCAGCAGTCCCGAGTGGGAGAGAGAGACCCAGTACTTC.

The chain carries TRBV6-5 and TRBJ1-6, with TRBD1 identical over 7 bases. Per germline, CDR1 MNHEY and CDR2 SVGAGI. There are 15 residues in the CDR3. Unmatched junction bases numbered 9, after V lost 6 bases and J lost 7 bases. The DNA of the CDR3 is TGTGCCAGCAGGGTAGCGGGACAGCAGAATTCACCCCTCCACTTT. Translation: CASRVAGQQNSPLHF.

About this clone itself: Other nucleotide sequences from this sample produce the same CDR3. V usage is TRBV28 and J usage is TRBJ2-7; TRBD2 matches at 8 bases. From germline, CDR1 is MDHEN and CDR2 SYDVKM. This CDR3 contains 14 residues. V trimming: 4 bases; J trimming: 2 bases; junction bases outside the gene matches: 4. CDR3 region: CASSSTGGAYEQYF. The CDR3 DNA reads TGTGCCAGCAGTTCTACGGGGGGGGCCTACGAGCAGTACTTC.

About this clone itself: Different DNA sequences within this sample yield the same CDR3. The rearrangement links TRBV9 to TRBJ1-4, with D hard to call. The length of the CDR3 is 14 residues. The germline V and J ends were trimmed by 0 bases and 4 bases, with 7 bases remaining between them. The V gene's germline CDR1 is SGDLS and CDR2 YYNGEE. CDR3 sequence: CASSVGGVNEKLFF. For the CDR3, the DNA is TGTGCCAGCAGCGTAGGCGGAGTTAATGAAAAACTGTTTTTT.

The V and J genes are TRBV5-1 and TRBJ2-7; TRBD2 aligns across 9 bases. This CDR3 has 16 amino acids. Germline loops: CDR1 SGHRS, CDR2 YFSETQ. Trimming removed 0 bases from V and 2 bases from J; junction bases left unmatched: 6. Here the CDR3 DNA reads TGCGCCAGCAGCTTGGCCTTGGTAGCGGGAGCCTACGAGCAGTACTTC. This gives the protein CASSLALVAGAYEQYF.

CDR3 sequence (DNA): TGTGCCAGCAGTCGGGACAGGGGCCCAGAAAAACTGTTTTTT. Translation: CASSRDRGPEKLFF. This rearrangement joins TRBV5-4 to TRBJ1-4; 10 bases map to TRBD1. This CDR3 has 14 residues. J was trimmed by 8 bases and V by 5 bases; bases with no gene match: 6. Per the germline V gene, CDR1 is SGHNT and CDR2 is YYREEE (reference sequence).

The chain has TRBV27 and TRBJ1-2; maybe TRBD1 (6 bases). CDR3 length: 15 amino acids. Trimming stripped 0 bases from V and 8 bases from J, with 16 bases between. Germline CDR1 MNHEY, CDR2 SMNVEV (reference sequence). The CDR3 is CASSLSSGGAHGYTF. As DNA, the CDR3 is TGTGCCAGCAGTTTATCATCTGGGGGCGCTCACGGCTACACCTTC.

The gene calls are TRBV7-9 and TRBJ2-3; TRBD1 agrees at 11 bases. The CDR3 runs 16 residues. Germline loops: CDR1 SEHNR, CDR2 FQNEAQ (reference sequence). V was clipped by 3 bases and J by 4 bases; unmatched bases: 6. The CDR3 region has the DNA TGTGCCAGCAGCTTGGACAGGGGGCGTTTGGCAGATACGCAGTATTTT. Residues: CASSLDRGRLADTQYF.

The V call is TRBV6-5, the J call TRBJ2-5; no firm D call. Germline V gene data show CDR1 as MNHEY and CDR2 as SVGAGI. CDR3 size: 12 residues. V gave up 7 bases and J gave up 4 bases, with 10 bases separating them. The CDR3 is CASTEVRETQYF. The CDR3 nucleotides read TGTGCCAGCACCGAGGTTCGAGAGACCCAGTACTTC.

V and J are TRBV15 and TRBJ1-2; the D gene is possibly TRBD1 (5 bases). V was trimmed by 6 bases and J by 4 bases, leaving 18 bases between them. The CDR3 loop spans 15 amino acids. Germline values: CDR1 LNHNV, CDR2 YYDKDF (reference sequence). The CDR3 region has the DNA TGTGCCACCAGGAGCGCCCTTGGGGGGGTCTATGGCTACACCTTC. Its protein product is CATRSALGGVYGYTF.

The V gene is TRBV27, the J gene TRBJ2-2; maybe TRBD1 (6 bases). V gave up 8 bases and J gave up 2 bases, with 12 bases separating them. The CDR3 sequence is 14 residues long. Germline loops: CDR1 MNHEY, CDR2 SMNVEV (reference sequence). The CDR3 spells CASCWTVNTGELFF. In DNA form, the CDR3 reads TGTGCCAGCTGTTGGACAGTTAACACCGGGGAGCTGTTTTTT.

The table lists this clone with a few counts. The chain carries TRBV4-1 and TRBJ2-3; 9 bases match TRBD2. This CDR3 has 17 amino acids. The junction had 11 bases not matched to a gene; V was cut back by 3 bases and J by 4 bases. The germline gives CDR1 MGHRA, CDR2 YSYEKL. In nucleotides, the CDR3 is TGCGCCAGCAGCCACACCATCCTAGCGGGAAGTCCAGATACGCAGTATTTT. Amino acid sequence: CASSHTILAGSPDTQYF.

This chain joins TRBV10-3 and TRBJ2-5, with D hard to call. The length of the CDR3 is 15 residues. The ends were cut back, 2 bases at V and 2 bases at J, with 12 bases in the middle. Germline lookup yields CDR1 ENHRY and CDR2 SYGVKD. CDR3 DNA: TGTGCCATCAGTGAGGGTACTACCTATCAAGAGACCCAGTACTTC. Protein: CAISEGTTYQETQYF.

The CDR3 coding sequence is TGCGCCAGCAGCCGGAGACTAGCGGGGAATGAGCAGTTCTTC. Residues: CASSRRLAGNEQFF. The chain has TRBV23-1 and TRBJ2-1, with TRBD2 matching 11 bases. TRBV23-1 is flagged as an ORF with uncertain function. This CDR3 contains 14 residues. Trimming removed 6 bases from V and 7 bases from J; junction bases left unmatched: 5.

This clone was recorded only once. The chain couples TRBV10-3 to TRBJ2-3, with 7 bases identical to TRBD2. Germline loops: CDR1 ENHRY, CDR2 SYGVKD. V shed 6 bases and J 3 bases; nucleotides not matched to a gene: 3. The CDR3 runs to 13 residues. The CDR3 DNA is TGTGCCATCAGAAGGGAGGGAACAGATACGCAGTATTTT. This sequence encodes CAIRREGTDTQYF.

J is TRBJ1-4 and V is TRBV19, with a weak D call TRBD1 (5 bases). Trimming pared 6 bases from V and 8 bases from J, leaving 16 bases between. The CDR3 loop spans 14 amino acids. The V gene's germline CDR1 is LNHDA and CDR2 SQIVND (reference sequence). The CDR3 DNA sequence: TGTGCCAGTAGGATGGGACTAGGGAACGAAAAACTGTTTTTT. As protein: CASRMGLGNEKLFF.

The chain recombines TRBV18 with TRBJ2-7; 8 bases are shared with TRBD1. CDR1 KGHSH and CDR2 LQKENI come from the germline V gene. The CDR3 extends over 14 amino acids. Unmatched junction bases numbered 9, after V lost 5 bases and J lost 6 bases. CDR3 nucleotides: TGTGCCAGCTCAAGTACAGGGGGTGTGGGCGAGCAGTACTTC. As protein: CASSSTGGVGEQYF. The whole variable domain, remainder taken from reference TRBV18 and TRBJ2-7, is NAGVMQNPRHLVRRRGQEARLRCSPMKGHSHVYWYRQLPEEGLKFMVYLQKENIIDESGMPKERFSAEFPKEGPSILRIQQVVRGDSAAYFCASSSTGGVGEQYFGPGTRLTVT.

CDR3 nucleotides: TGCGCCAGCAGCCAAGATGAAGGACAGGCAGCCAAAAACATTCAGTACTTC. This translates into CASSQDEGQAAKNIQYF. The rearrangement joins TRBV4-1 to TRBJ2-4; TRBD1 matches 7 bases. Unmatched junction bases numbered 5, after V lost 0 bases and J lost 0 bases. This CDR3 is built from 17 residues. Germline V lookup: CDR1 MGHRA, CDR2 YSYEKL.

This CDR3 reads CASSPQGSGSFGELFF. The CDR3 nucleotides read TGTGCCAGCAGCCCTCAGGGTAGCGGGAGTTTCGGGGAGCTGTTTTTT. V is TRBV7-2 and J is TRBJ2-2; 9 nucleotides agree with TRBD2. This CDR3 is built from 16 residues. Germline trimming cut 5 bases from V and 7 bases from J; bases unmatched to any gene: 11. From germline, CDR1 is SGHTA and CDR2 FQGNSA.

The rearrangement joins TRBV4-1 to TRBJ2-3, with TRBD2 matching over 10 bases. Germline assignment: CDR1 MGHRA and CDR2 YSYEKL. The CDR3 covers 15 residues. V was pared by 10 bases and J by 2 bases, with 9 bases of the junction left unmatched. The CDR3 protein is CATTGAGGFTDTQYF. CDR3 DNA: TGCGCCACGACAGGAGCGGGAGGGTTCACAGATACGCAGTATTTT.

J is TRBJ2-7 and V is TRBV28; D is unresolved. V dropped 2 bases and J dropped 2 bases, with 4 bases sitting between them. Germline-derived CDR1 and CDR2 are MDHEN and SYDVKM. The length of the CDR3 is 12 residues. CDR3 DNA: TGTGCCAGCAGTTTAGGCACCTACGAGCAGTACTTC. This gives the protein CASSLGTYEQYF.

This chain joins TRBV11-2 and TRBJ1-4; the D is unclear. This CDR3 comprises 11 residues. V gave up 5 bases and J gave up 5 bases, with 3 bases separating them. Germline CDR1 reads SGHAT; CDR2 reads FQNNGV. This chain's CDR3 is CASSQNEKLFF. As DNA, the CDR3 is TGTGCCAGCAGCCAGAATGAAAAACTGTTTTTT. Based on the CDR3 plus reference TRBV11-2 and TRBJ1-4, the full variable domain is EAGVAQSPRYKIIEKRQSVAFWCNPISGHATLYWYQQILGQGPKLLIQFQNNGVVDDSQLPKDRFSAERLKGVDSTLKIQPAKLEDSAVYLCASSQNEKLFFGSGTQLSVL.

The CDR3 sequence is CAWRTQGLHGYTF. The DNA for the CDR3 is TGTGCCTGGAGGACCCAGGGACTCCATGGCTACACCTTC. The chain links TRBV30 to TRBJ1-2; a weak D match, TRBD1 (5 bases). Germline V gene lookup returns CDR1 GTSNPN and CDR2 SVGIG (reference sequence). The V and J ends lost 3 bases and 6 bases respectively, with 14 bases between them. This CDR3 comprises 13 residues.

The rearrangement uses TRBV27 and TRBJ1-5, with a weak D call TRBD1 (6 bases). Per germline, CDR1 MNHEY and CDR2 SMNVEV (reference sequence). The CDR3 is made up of 14 amino acids. V lost 9 bases and J lost 3, with 15 bases in between. The chain's CDR3 is CARGAGVANQPQHF. The CDR3 nucleotides are TGTGCCAGGGGGGCAGGGGTAGCCAATCAGCCCCAGCATTTT.

Only one count was recorded for this clone. The chain is built from TRBV27 and TRBJ2-1; a possible D gene is TRBD1 (6 bases). V was shortened by 4 bases and J by 9 bases, with 16 bases between the two germline ends. The CDR3 covers 14 residues. Germline V lookup: CDR1 MNHEY, CDR2 SMNVEV (reference sequence). The CDR3 DNA reads TGTGCCAGCAGTTGGCGGGCCAGGGGTGTTGAGCAGTTCTTC. Protein: CASSWRARGVEQFF.

V gene TRBV18 combines with J gene TRBJ1-1, with D perhaps TRBD1 (5 bases). V was clipped by 2 bases and J by 3 bases, with 10 bases between them. CDR1 is KGHSH and CDR2 is LQKENI in the germline V gene. This CDR3 comprises 14 residues. CDR3 sequence reads: CASSPSKGHTEAFF. In DNA, the CDR3 is TGTGCCAGCTCACCATCGAAGGGGCACACTGAAGCTTTCTTT.